These 32 T cell receptor beta chains were sequenced from one sample in a study of Graves' ophthalmopathy and Graves' hyperthyroidism. RNA transcripts were the template, and TCR beta CDR3 regions were amplified from them. RT-PCR with HTBI primers came first, then second-round multiplex PCR. MiXCR was run by TCRdb on the multiplex PCR reads, yielding one entry per CDR3 protein. The table shows about 410,000 distinct CDR3 sequences, with approximately 20% occurring only once. Sequencing was carried out using peripheral blood. These receptors all stem from a woman aged 18-29 years with Graves' ophthalmopathy.

This clonotype was observed at least ten times. The CDR3: CASSPAGGLSPLHF. The CDR3 nucleotides read TGTGCCAGCTCACCGGCAGGGGGTCTTTCACCCCTCCACTTT. The chain has TRBV18 and TRBJ1-6, with TRBD1 matching over 7 bases. V trimming: 3 bases; J trimming: 9 bases; junction bases outside the gene matches: 5. From germline, CDR1 is KGHSH and CDR2 LQKENI. The CDR3 runs 14 residues.

CDR3 amino acids: CASSRGTDPNQPQHF. In nucleotides, the CDR3 is TGTGCCAGCAGCAGAGGGACAGATCCCAATCAGCCCCAGCATTTT. The chain recombines TRBV6-1 with TRBJ1-5; 7 positions match TRBD1. V trimming: 6 bases; J trimming: 3 bases; junction bases outside the gene matches: 8. The CDR3 runs 15 residues. Germline CDR1 is MNHNS and CDR2 is SASEGT.

This clonotype was counted between two and nine times. A read error may be the cause here, since a much bigger clone is one base away. The chain recombines TRBV30 with TRBJ1-5, with D possibly matching TRBD1 (5 bases). The CDR3 runs to 14 residues. Germline CDR1 is GTSNPN and CDR2 is SVGIG (reference sequence). The DNA of the CDR3 is TGTGCCTGGAGTGCAGGGCAAAGCAATCGGCCCCAGCATTTT. Protein product: CAWSAGQSNRPQHF.

In its sample, this clonotype was seen many times. V gene TRBV7-9 combines with J gene TRBJ2-5; D not certain. Trimming removed 7 bases from V and 3 bases from J, with 6 bases in between. The CDR3 covers 11 residues. Per the germline V gene, CDR1 is SEHNR and CDR2 is FQNEAQ (reference sequence). For the CDR3, the DNA is TGTGCCAGCACGTCGAAAGAGACCCAGTACTTC. Protein sequence: CASTSKETQYF.

This clonotype was seen many times. The rearrangement joins TRBV6-2 or TRBV6-3 to TRBJ2-5; possible D gene TRBD1, 5 bases. V was pared by 0 bases and J by 4 bases, with 18 bases between. CDR3 length: 17 amino acids. Germline V gives CDR1 MNHEY, CDR2 SVGEGT. The DNA of the CDR3 is TGTGCCAGCAGTTACTCGCAATTGGGGCAGTGGGGAGAGACCCAGTACTTC. Translation: CASSYSQLGQWGETQYF.

This clonotype showed up many times. The chain combines TRBV5-1 with TRBJ2-3; D is unresolved. The V gene lost 0 bases and the J gene lost 5 bases, with 10 bases spanning the gap. This CDR3 is 14 amino acids long. Germline V gene data show CDR1 as SGHRS and CDR2 as YFSETQ. The CDR3 loop reads CASSLEPGRDTQYF. CDR3 in DNA: TGCGCCAGCAGCTTGGAACCCGGCAGAGATACGCAGTATTTT.

In this sample, this clonotype turned up many times. V is TRBV6-5 and J is TRBJ2-6; TRBD2 might be the D (5 bases). The germline V gene encodes CDR1 MNHEY and CDR2 SVGAGI. V was shortened by 2 bases and J by 0 bases, with 8 bases between the two germline ends. The CDR3 has 16 residues. Here the CDR3 reads CASSYGLDSGANVLTF. As DNA, the CDR3 is TGTGCCAGCAGTTACGGACTGGACTCTGGGGCCAACGTCCTGACTTTC.

This clonotype was observed at least ten times. V is TRBV30 and J is TRBJ2-2; D remains unclear. The germline CDR1 and CDR2 sequences are GTSNPN and SVGIG (reference sequence). The CDR3 totals 13 residues. V lost 5 bases to trimming and J lost 1 base, with 8 bases between them. The CDR3 reads CAWSQQNTGELFF. DNA of the CDR3: TGTGCCTGGTCTCAACAGAACACCGGGGAGCTGTTTTTT.

The chain carries TRBV6-2 or TRBV6-3 and TRBJ2-2; no clear D gene. V was cut by 6 bases and J by 1 base, with 9 bases left in between. CDR3 size: 14 residues. CDR1 and CDR2 (germline): MNHEY, SVGEGT. The CDR3 loop reads CASRTDLNTGELFF. For the CDR3, the DNA is TGTGCCAGCAGAACCGACCTGAACACCGGGGAGCTGTTTTTT.

This clonotype was observed at least ten times. The chain is built from TRBV28 and TRBJ2-7, with TRBD2 identical over 9 bases. The CDR3 has 15 amino acids. Germline V gene lookup returns CDR1 MDHEN and CDR2 SYDVKM. Unmatched junction bases numbered 9, after V lost 6 bases and J lost 3 bases. CDR3 protein: CASSRPRTSVYEQYF. CDR3 sequence (DNA): TGTGCCAGCAGCCGGCCGAGGACTAGCGTCTACGAGCAGTACTTC.

The V gene is TRBV6-5, the J gene TRBJ2-2, with 7 bases fitting TRBD1. The ends lost 0 bases at V and 9 bases at J; junction bases unmatched: 7. The CDR3 sequence is 15 residues long. Germline loops: CDR1 MNHEY, CDR2 SVGAGI. CDR3 coding DNA: TGTGCCAGCAGTTACTCGAGTACAGGGGACCGGGAGCTGTTTTTT. Translated: CASSYSSTGDRELFF.

This clonotype was seen a few times. A read error may explain this, as a much larger clone is one base away. This chain uses TRBV6-5 with TRBJ1-3, with D unresolved. The CDR3 has 17 residues. CDR1 MNHEY and CDR2 SVGAGI come from the germline V gene. This chain's CDR3 is CASSYLSSGRSGNTMYF. DNA of the CDR3: TGTGCCAGCAGTTACCTCTCAAGTGGCCGGTCTGGAAACACCATGTATTTT.

This clonotype showed up many times. This chain uses TRBV24-1 with TRBJ1-2; no reliable D call. The CDR3 runs 12 residues. Germline-derived CDR1 and CDR2 are KGHDR and SFDVKD. Between the trimmed V and J ends, which lost 4 bases and 6 bases, there was a span of 8 bases. The CDR3 DNA follows: TGTGCCACCAGTGACCCCCGAAATGGCTACACCTTC. Translated: CATSDPRNGYTF.

This chain joins TRBV9 and TRBJ2-5, with a possible D match to TRBD2 (5 bases). The germline V gene has CDR1 SGDLS and CDR2 YYNGEE. Trimming stripped 4 bases from V and 5 bases from J, with 15 bases between. The CDR3 length is 14 residues. CDR3: CASSSGNRGETQYF. The CDR3 region has the DNA TGTGCCAGCAGCTCGGGAAACCGAGGGGAGACCCAGTACTTC. Filled out from reference TRBV9 and TRBJ2-5, the complete variable domain reads DSGVTQTPKHLITATGQRVTLRCSPRSGDLSVYWYQQSLDQGLQFLIQYYNGEERAKGNILERFSAQQFPDLHSELNLSSLELGDSALYFCASSSGNRGETQYFGPGTRLLVL.

This clonotype has a count of ten or more. The CDR3 DNA follows: TGTGCCAGCAGTTACTCAGGACAGCATTCACCCCTCCACTTT. Translated: CASSYSGQHSPLHF. The chain carries TRBV6-5 and TRBJ1-6; possibly TRBD1 for D (6 bases). The V end lost 0 bases, the J end lost 8 bases, and 8 bases lay between the germline ends. Per the germline V gene, CDR1 is MNHEY and CDR2 is SVGAGI. CDR3 size: 14 residues.

This clonotype was counted many times. The genes are TRBV6-1 and TRBJ1-2; 7 bases match TRBD1. Germline trimming cut 4 bases from V and 7 bases from J; bases unmatched to any gene: 6. Germline-derived CDR1 and CDR2 are MNHNS and SASEGT. The CDR3 is 13 residues long. CDR3 region: CASSAWGQFGYTF. The CDR3 DNA sequence: TGTGCCAGCAGTGCTTGGGGACAGTTTGGCTACACCTTC.

This clonotype was found many times. J is TRBJ1-1 and V is TRBV29-1; D might be TRBD1 (6 bases). The ends were cut back, 5 bases at V and 4 bases at J, with 11 bases in the middle. Germline V gene lookup returns CDR1 SQVTM and CDR2 ANQGSEA. CDR3 length: 12 amino acids. The CDR3 sequence: CSVPTGSTEAFF. The CDR3 DNA is TGCAGCGTTCCGACAGGTAGCACTGAAGCTTTCTTT.

V is TRBV6-1 and J is TRBJ1-2, with D maybe TRBD1 (6 bases). Germline CDR1 MNHNS, CDR2 SASEGT. Trimming removed 6 bases at V and 1 base at J, with 9 bases between. The CDR3 is 13 amino acids. The chain's CDR3 is CASSAGVNYGYTF. DNA for the CDR3: TGTGCCAGCAGCGCAGGGGTTAACTATGGCTACACCTTC.

In its sample, this clonotype was seen many times. The rearrangement uses TRBV20-1 and TRBJ2-7; 8 nucleotides line up with TRBD2. Trimming cost V 2 bases and J 1 base; bases outside gene matches: 13. Per the germline V gene, CDR1 is DFQATT and CDR2 is SNEGSKA (reference sequence). The CDR3 totals 17 residues. CDR3 DNA: TGCAGTGCTAGACCCCCGGGAGGGATAGCCGTTTCCTACGAGCAGTACTTC. Protein: CSARPPGGIAVSYEQYF.

This clonotype was seen repeatedly, ten times or more. The chain combines TRBV7-9 with TRBJ2-7, with 7 bases that match TRBD2. Germline V gene sequence: CDR1 SEHNR, CDR2 FQNEAQ (reference sequence). The CDR3 spans 14 residues. The trim removed 3 bases at V and 5 bases at J, leaving 7 bases unmatched. The CDR3 DNA reads TGTGCCAGCAGCTTGGGAGGGGAATTGCACGAGCAGTACTTC. Translated: CASSLGGELHEQYF.

The J gene is TRBJ1-6, the V gene TRBV5-6, with D possibly TRBD1 on 6 matching bases. CDR3 length: 14 amino acids. Per the germline V gene, CDR1 is SGHDT and CDR2 is YYEEEE. The V end lost 4 bases, the J end lost 4 bases, and 9 bases lay between the germline ends. The CDR3 spells CASSRGDYNSPLHF. The CDR3, as DNA: TGTGCCAGCAGCAGGGGGGATTATAATTCACCCCTCCACTTT. Looking up the rest from reference TRBV5-6 and TRBJ1-6 gives the full variable domain: DAGVTQSPTHLIKTRGQQVTLRCSPKSGHDTVSWYQQALGQGPQFIFQYYEEEERQRGNFPDRFSGHQFPNYSSELNVNALLLGDSALYLCASSRGDYNSPLHFGNGTRLTVT.

This clonotype was observed many times. The V call is TRBV20-1, the J call TRBJ2-7; TRBD1 is a possible D gene (6 bases). Between the trimmed V and J ends, which lost 6 bases and 1 base, there was a span of 19 bases. The CDR3 is 15 amino acids. Germline loops: CDR1 DFQATT, CDR2 SNEGSKA (reference sequence). CDR3 sequence reads: CSAQIGGRGSYEQYF. DNA for the CDR3: TGCAGTGCCCAGATAGGGGGTCGTGGGTCCTACGAGCAGTACTTC.

At least ten counts were recorded for this clonotype. The V call is TRBV24-1, the J call TRBJ2-2, with D uncertain. CDR3 length: 13 residues. V was pared by 9 bases and J by 2 bases, with 9 bases between. The germline gives CDR1 KGHDR, CDR2 SFDVKD. CDR3 nucleotides: TGTGCCACCCAGTCGTATAACACCGGGGAGCTGTTTTTT. This translates into CATQSYNTGELFF.

In its sample, this clonotype was seen many times. The CDR3 region has the DNA TGCGCCAGCAGCGGGACCTATACAGGTGGCTACACCTTC. This encodes CASSGTYTGGYTF. The V call is TRBV5-1, the J call TRBJ1-2; weak D call: TRBD1 (5 bases). Trimming took off 4 bases at V and 7 bases at J, with 14 bases between the two ends. The V gene's germline CDR1 is SGHRS and CDR2 YFSETQ. The CDR3 length is 13 residues.

This clonotype was seen at least ten times. The chain links TRBV19 to TRBJ1-5, with D possibly being TRBD1 (5 bases). The germline V gene has CDR1 LNHDA and CDR2 SQIVND (reference sequence). The V end was cut by 11 bases, the J end by 0 bases, with 14 bases between. The CDR3 loop spans 14 amino acids. In nucleotides, the CDR3 is TGTGCCTCCGAACCGGGGGATAGCAATCAGCCCCAGCATTTT. This translates into CASEPGDSNQPQHF.

This clonotype was seen many times. The V and J genes are TRBV7-9 and TRBJ1-2; perhaps TRBD1 as D (6 bases). Trimming left V 7 bases short and J 7 bases short, with 13 bases between. This CDR3 contains 12 residues. Per germline, CDR1 SEHNR and CDR2 FQNEAQ (reference sequence). For the CDR3, the DNA is TGTGCCAGCAACAACAGGGCCCTTGGCTACACCTTC. It yields the protein CASNNRALGYTF.

This clonotype was seen repeatedly, ten times or more. V is TRBV30 and J is TRBJ1-2; D not resolved. The germline gives CDR1 GTSNPN, CDR2 SVGIG (reference sequence). V lost 0 bases to trimming and J lost 8 bases, with 13 bases between them. The CDR3 totals 13 residues. Written as DNA, the CDR3 is TGTGCCTGGAGTGTACCTCCGTATGGGGGCTACACCTTC. Translation gives CAWSVPPYGGYTF. The entire variable domain, with the rest obtained from reference TRBV30 and TRBJ1-2, is as follows: SQTIHQWPATLVQPVGSPLSLECTVEGTSNPNLYWYRQAAGRGLQLLFYSVGIGQISSEVPQNLSASRPQDRQFILSSKKLLLSDSGFYLCAWSVPPYGGYTFGSGTRLTVV.

This clonotype was counted at least ten times. J is TRBJ2-4 and V is TRBV11-2; 8 bases map to TRBD1. In germline, CDR1 is SGHAT, CDR2 FQNNGV. V lost 4 bases, J lost 0 bases, and 8 bases stayed unmatched. CDR3 length equals 17 residues. The DNA of the CDR3 is TGTGCCAGCAGCTCCCACAGGGGGAGCTTAGCCAAAAACATTCAGTACTTC. Translating it yields CASSSHRGSLAKNIQYF.

The V and J genes are TRBV12-3 or TRBV12-4 and TRBJ2-5, with 12 bases matching TRBD2. Losses at the gene ends were 0 bases for V and 2 bases for J; bases not matched to a gene: 10. This CDR3 contains 19 residues. CDR3 sequence: CASSLAKLAGGPRQETQYF. The CDR3 coding sequence is TGTGCCAGCAGTTTAGCGAAACTAGCGGGAGGTCCCCGGCAAGAGACCCAGTACTTC.

This clonotype appeared many times. The chain joins TRBV12-3 or TRBV12-4 to TRBJ1-3, with 7 positions matching TRBD1. V shed 4 bases and J 2 bases; nucleotides not matched to a gene: 2. The CDR3 has 14 amino acids. This chain's CDR3 is CASSSTGTGNTIYF. The CDR3 DNA sequence: TGTGCCAGCAGTTCGACAGGGACTGGAAACACCATATATTTT.

There are many counts of this clonotype. In nucleotides, the CDR3 is TGTGCCAGCAGCGGTGCAGACCTAGGAGAGACCCAGTACTTC. It is translated as CASSGADLGETQYF. This sequence joins TRBV2 and TRBJ2-5, with D unclear. CDR3 length equals 14 residues. Trimming shortened V by 6 bases and J by 4 bases, and 15 bases separated the two germline ends. CDR1 SNHLY and CDR2 FYNNEI come from the germline V gene.

The rearrangement links TRBV6-1 to TRBJ1-3; no clear D. The CDR3 loop spans 14 amino acids. Deletions cut 11 bases from V and 1 base from J, with 15 bases between. CDR1 and CDR2 from the germline V gene are MNHNS and SASEGT. The CDR3 loop is CACRLLDSGNTIYF. The CDR3 DNA reads as TGTGCCTGTCGCCTGTTGGATTCTGGAAACACCATATATTTT.